This record looks at one T cell receptor beta chain sequence and its context. Authors' methods: Estimated nucleated cell counts came from reference gene primer amplification. Assay: immunoSEQ multiplex PCR; the TCRdb copy retains only in-frame clones and omits some. V and J calls and clone size follow that table, whereas D and trimming were derived from the DNA. Among some 230,000 clones listed, around 81% were seen once. The source of the sample is a study of blood T cell repertoires in COVID-19. Overall study context: Nucleic acid was either cDNA or gDNA, and it came from T cells, B-cell-depleted T cells, or PBMCs.

Germline values: CDR1 SNHLY, CDR2 FYNNEI. The length of the CDR3 is 13 residues. The ends lost 7 bases at V and 10 bases at J; junction bases unmatched: 9. The chain joins TRBV2 to TRBJ2-2; 7 bases match TRBD2. What was sequenced was peripheral blood. This receptor was obtained from a woman aged 55-69 years with acute or convalescent COVID-19. The CDR3 DNA is TGTGCCAGCACAGGACTAGTCGGTGTGGAGCTGTTTTTT. Translated, it gives CASTGLVGVELFF. Full variable domain (rest looked up from reference TRBV2 and TRBJ2-2): EPEVTQTPSHQVTQMGQEVILRCVPISNHLYFYWYRQILGQKVEFLVSFYNNEISEKSEIFDDQFSVERPDGSNFTLKIRSTKLEDSAMYFCASTGLVGVELFFGEGSRLTVL.